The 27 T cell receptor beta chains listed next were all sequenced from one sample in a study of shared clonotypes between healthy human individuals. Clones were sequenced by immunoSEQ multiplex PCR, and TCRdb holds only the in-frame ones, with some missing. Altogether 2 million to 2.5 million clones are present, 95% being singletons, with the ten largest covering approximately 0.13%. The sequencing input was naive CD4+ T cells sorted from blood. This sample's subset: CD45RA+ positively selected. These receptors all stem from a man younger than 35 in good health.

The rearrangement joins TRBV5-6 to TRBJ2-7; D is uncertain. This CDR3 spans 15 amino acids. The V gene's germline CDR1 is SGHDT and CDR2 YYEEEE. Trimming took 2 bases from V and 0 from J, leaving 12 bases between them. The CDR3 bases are TGTGCCAGCAGCTTCCGGATACTAAACTCCTACGAGCAGTACTTC. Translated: CASSFRILNSYEQYF.

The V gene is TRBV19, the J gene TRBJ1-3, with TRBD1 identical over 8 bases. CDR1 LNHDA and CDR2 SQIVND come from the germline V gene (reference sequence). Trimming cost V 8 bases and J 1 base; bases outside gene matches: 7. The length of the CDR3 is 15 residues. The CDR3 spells CASVLGTGSGNTIYF. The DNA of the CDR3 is TGTGCCAGTGTCCTAGGGACAGGTTCTGGAAACACCATATATTTT.

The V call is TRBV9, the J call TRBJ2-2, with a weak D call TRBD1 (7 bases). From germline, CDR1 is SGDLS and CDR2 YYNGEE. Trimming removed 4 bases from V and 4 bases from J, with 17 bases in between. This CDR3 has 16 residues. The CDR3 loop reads CASSPQGGPGTGELFF. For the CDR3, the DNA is TGTGCCAGCAGCCCCCAGGGGGGCCCGGGCACCGGGGAGCTGTTTTTT.

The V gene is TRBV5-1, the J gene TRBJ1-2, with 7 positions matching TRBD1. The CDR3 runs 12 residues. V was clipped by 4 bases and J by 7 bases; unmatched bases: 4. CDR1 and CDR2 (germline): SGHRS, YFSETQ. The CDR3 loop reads CASSTNRGGYTF. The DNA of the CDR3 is TGCGCCAGCAGCACAAACAGGGGTGGCTACACCTTC.

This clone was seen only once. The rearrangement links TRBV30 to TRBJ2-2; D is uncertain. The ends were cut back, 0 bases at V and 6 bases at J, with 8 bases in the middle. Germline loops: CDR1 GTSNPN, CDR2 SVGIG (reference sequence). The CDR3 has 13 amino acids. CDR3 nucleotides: TGTGCCTGGAGTGTATCGCGTGCCGGGGAGCTGTTTTTT. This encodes CAWSVSRAGELFF.

The CDR3 protein is CASSSQGVYGYTF. The CDR3 bases are TGTGCCAGCAGCTCACAGGGGGTCTATGGCTACACCTTC. The chain combines TRBV5-6 with TRBJ1-2; 8 positions agree with TRBD1. The CDR3 totals 13 residues. Germline-derived CDR1 and CDR2 are SGHDT and YYEEEE. V shed 3 bases and J 4 bases; nucleotides not matched to a gene: 2. Together with reference TRBV5-6 and TRBJ1-2, the CDR3 gives the full variable domain: DAGVTQSPTHLIKTRGQQVTLRCSPKSGHDTVSWYQQALGQGPQFIFQYYEEEERQRGNFPDRFSGHQFPNYSSELNVNALLLGDSALYLCASSSQGVYGYTFGSGTRLTVV.

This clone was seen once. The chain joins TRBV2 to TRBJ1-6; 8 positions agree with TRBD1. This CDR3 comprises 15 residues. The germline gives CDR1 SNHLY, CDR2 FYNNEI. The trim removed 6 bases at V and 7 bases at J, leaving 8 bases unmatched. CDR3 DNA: TGTGCCAGCAGGGCCCGGCAGGGGGCCAATTCACCCCTCCACTTT. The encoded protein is CASRARQGANSPLHF.

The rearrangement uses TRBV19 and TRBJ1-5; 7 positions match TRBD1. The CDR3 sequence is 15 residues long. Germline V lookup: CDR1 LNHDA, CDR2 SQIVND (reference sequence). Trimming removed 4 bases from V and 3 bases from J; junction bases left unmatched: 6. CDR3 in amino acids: CASSTPQGDNQPQHF. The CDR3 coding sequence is TGTGCCAGTAGTACCCCCCAGGGGGACAATCAGCCCCAGCATTTT.

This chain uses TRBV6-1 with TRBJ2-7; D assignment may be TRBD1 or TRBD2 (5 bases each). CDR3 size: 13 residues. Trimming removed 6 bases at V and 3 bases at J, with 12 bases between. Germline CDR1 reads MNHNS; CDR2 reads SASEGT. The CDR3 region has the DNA TGTGCCAGCAGGACCGGGACCCTCTACGAGCAGTACTTC. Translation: CASRTGTLYEQYF.

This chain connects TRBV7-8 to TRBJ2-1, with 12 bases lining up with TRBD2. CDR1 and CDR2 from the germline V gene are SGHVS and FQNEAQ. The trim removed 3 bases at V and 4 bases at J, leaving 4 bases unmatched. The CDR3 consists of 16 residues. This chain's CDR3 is CASSFATSGSYNEQFF. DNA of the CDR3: TGTGCCAGCAGCTTCGCGACTAGCGGGAGTTACAATGAGCAGTTCTTC.

The DNA for the CDR3 is TGTGCCTGGAGTGTTCGGGGCGCAGGTCACGCCGGGGAGCTGTTTTTT. Residues: CAWSVRGAGHAGELFF. The chain uses TRBV30 and TRBJ2-2; D possibly matches TRBD1 or TRBD2 (5 bases each). V shed 0 bases and J shed 6 bases, with 17 bases lying between them. Germline values: CDR1 GTSNPN, CDR2 SVGIG (reference sequence). The CDR3 is 16 residues long.

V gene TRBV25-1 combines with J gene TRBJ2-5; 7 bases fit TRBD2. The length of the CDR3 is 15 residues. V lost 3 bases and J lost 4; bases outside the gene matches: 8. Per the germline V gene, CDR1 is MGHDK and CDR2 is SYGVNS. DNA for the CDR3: TGTGCCAGCAGTGACCGAGCGGGAAGGGGAGAGACCCAGTACTTC. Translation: CASSDRAGRGETQYF.

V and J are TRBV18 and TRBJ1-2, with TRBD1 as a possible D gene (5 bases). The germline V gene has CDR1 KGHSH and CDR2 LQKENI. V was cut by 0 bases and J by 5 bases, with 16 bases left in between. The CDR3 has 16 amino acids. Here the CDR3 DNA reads TGTGCCAGCTCACCACCAGGGGACCAATCTTTATATGGCTACACCTTC. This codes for CASSPPGDQSLYGYTF.

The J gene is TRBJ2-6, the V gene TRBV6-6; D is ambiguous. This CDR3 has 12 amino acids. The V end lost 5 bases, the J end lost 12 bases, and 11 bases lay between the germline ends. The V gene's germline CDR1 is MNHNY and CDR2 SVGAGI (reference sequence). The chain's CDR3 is CASSDPGSVLTF. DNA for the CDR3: TGTGCCAGCAGTGACCCCGGCAGCGTCCTGACTTTC.

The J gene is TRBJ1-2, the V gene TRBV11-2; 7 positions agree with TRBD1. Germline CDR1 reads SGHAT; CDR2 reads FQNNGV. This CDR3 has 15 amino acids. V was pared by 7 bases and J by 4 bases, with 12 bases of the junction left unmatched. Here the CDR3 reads CASTNPGTAPYGYTF. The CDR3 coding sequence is TGTGCCAGCACCAACCCGGGGACAGCCCCCTATGGCTACACCTTC.

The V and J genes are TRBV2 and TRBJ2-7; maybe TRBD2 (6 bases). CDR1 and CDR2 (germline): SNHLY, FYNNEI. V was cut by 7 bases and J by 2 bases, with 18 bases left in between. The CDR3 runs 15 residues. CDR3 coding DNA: TGTGCCAGCAAGGTCGGGACGGGAGATACCTACGAGCAGTACTTC. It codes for CASKVGTGDTYEQYF.

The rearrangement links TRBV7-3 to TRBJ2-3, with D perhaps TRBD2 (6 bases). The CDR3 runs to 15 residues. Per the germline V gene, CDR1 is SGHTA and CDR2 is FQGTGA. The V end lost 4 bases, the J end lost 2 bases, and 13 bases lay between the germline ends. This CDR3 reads CASSSSGLVTDTQYF. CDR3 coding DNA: TGTGCCAGCAGCTCCAGCGGGCTAGTCACAGATACGCAGTATTTT.

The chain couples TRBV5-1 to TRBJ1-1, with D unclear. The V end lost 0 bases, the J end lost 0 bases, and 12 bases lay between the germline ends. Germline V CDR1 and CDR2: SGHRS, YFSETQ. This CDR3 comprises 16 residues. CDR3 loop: CASSLGESSLNTEAFF. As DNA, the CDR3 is TGCGCCAGCAGCTTGGGGGAGAGCAGCTTGAACACTGAAGCTTTCTTT.

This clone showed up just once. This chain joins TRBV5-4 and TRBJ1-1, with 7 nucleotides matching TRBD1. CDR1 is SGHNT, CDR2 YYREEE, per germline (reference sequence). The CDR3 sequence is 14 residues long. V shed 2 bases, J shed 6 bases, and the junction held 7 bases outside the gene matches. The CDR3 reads CASSFGRGESEAFF. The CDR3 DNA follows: TGTGCCAGCAGCTTCGGCAGGGGGGAGTCTGAAGCTTTCTTT.

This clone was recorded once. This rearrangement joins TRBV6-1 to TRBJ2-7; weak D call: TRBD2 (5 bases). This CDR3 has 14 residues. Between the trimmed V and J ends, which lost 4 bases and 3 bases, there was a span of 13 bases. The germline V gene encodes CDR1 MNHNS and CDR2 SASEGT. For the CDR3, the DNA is TGTGCCAGCAGTGGAGGGAAGAGTTACTACGAGCAGTACTTC. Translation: CASSGGKSYYEQYF.

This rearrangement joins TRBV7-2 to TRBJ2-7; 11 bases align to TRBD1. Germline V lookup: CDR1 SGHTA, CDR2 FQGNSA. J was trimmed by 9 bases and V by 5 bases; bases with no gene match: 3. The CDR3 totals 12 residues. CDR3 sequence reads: CASSVGQGVQYF. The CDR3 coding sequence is TGTGCCAGCAGCGTGGGACAGGGGGTGCAGTACTTC.

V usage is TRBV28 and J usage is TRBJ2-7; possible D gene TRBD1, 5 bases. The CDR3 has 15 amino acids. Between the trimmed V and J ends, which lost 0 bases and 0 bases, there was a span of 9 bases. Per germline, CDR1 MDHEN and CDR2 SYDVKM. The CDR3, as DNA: TGTGCCAGCAGTTTATGGGACACGAGCTCCTACGAGCAGTACTTC. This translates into CASSLWDTSSYEQYF. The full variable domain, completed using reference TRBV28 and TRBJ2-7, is DVKVTQSSRYLVKRTGEKVFLECVQDMDHENMFWYRQDPGLGLRLIYFSYDVKMKEKGDIPEGYSVSREKKERFSLILESASTNQTSMYLCASSLWDTSSYEQYFGPGTRLTVT.

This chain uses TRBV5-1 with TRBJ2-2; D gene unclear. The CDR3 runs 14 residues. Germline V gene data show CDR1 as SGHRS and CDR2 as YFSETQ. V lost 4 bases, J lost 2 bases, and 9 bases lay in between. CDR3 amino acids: CASSEDANTGELFF. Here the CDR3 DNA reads TGCGCCAGCAGCGAAGACGCTAACACCGGGGAGCTGTTTTTT.

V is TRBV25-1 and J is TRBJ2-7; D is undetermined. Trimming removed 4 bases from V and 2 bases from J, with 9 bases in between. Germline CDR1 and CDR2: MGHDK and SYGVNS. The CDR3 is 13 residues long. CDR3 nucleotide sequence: TGTGCCAGCAGTGTCCAGGCCACCTACGAGCAGTACTTC. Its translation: CASSVQATYEQYF.

Here the CDR3 DNA reads TGCGCCAGCAGCCCCCAGGACAGGGGCTATGGCTACACCTTC. Protein sequence: CASSPQDRGYGYTF. J is TRBJ1-2 and V is TRBV5-1; 9 nucleotides match TRBD1. The CDR3 runs to 14 residues. Per the germline V gene, CDR1 is SGHRS and CDR2 is YFSETQ. The V gene end was trimmed by 4 bases and the J gene end by 4 bases; junction bases not matched to a gene: 5.

The DNA of the CDR3 is TGTGCCAGCAGCTTAGCGCCGGGTCCCAGGGGCACCGGGGAGCTGTTTTTT. It encodes CASSLAPGPRGTGELFF. The V gene is TRBV7-2, the J gene TRBJ2-2; possible D gene TRBD1, 6 bases. The germline V and J ends were trimmed by 0 bases and 4 bases, with 15 bases remaining between them. In germline, CDR1 is SGHTA, CDR2 FQGNSA. The CDR3 has 17 amino acids.

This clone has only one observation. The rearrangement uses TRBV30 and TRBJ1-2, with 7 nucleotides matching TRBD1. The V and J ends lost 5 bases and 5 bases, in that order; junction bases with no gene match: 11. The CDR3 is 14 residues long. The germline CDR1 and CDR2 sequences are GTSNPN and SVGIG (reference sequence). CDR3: CAWAGTAKGYGYTF. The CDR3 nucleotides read TGTGCCTGGGCCGGGACAGCAAAAGGGTATGGCTACACCTTC.